This T cell receptor (beta chain) was identified during a study of cytomegalovirus exposure and HLA in healthy donors. This clone was detected only a few times. The CDR3 spans 16 residues. Per germline, CDR1 SGHTA and CDR2 FQGNSA. The V end lost 5 bases, the J end lost 0 bases, and 14 bases lay between the germline ends. 13 Jbeta primers and 60 Vbeta primers were used for the PCR. Sequencing used immunoSEQ multiplex PCR; TCRdb keeps in-frame clones, though not all of them. The profile shows approximately 150,000 clones, approximately 80% of them singletons. Material: PBMCs. V gene TRBV7-2 combines with J gene TRBJ1-5; D ambiguous. The TCR was taken from a male donor in good health and CMV-seronegative. In DNA, the CDR3 is TGTGCCAGCAGCCGCGGGCAGTTGTATAGCAATCAGCCCCAGCATTTT. It is translated as CASSRGQLYSNQPQHF.